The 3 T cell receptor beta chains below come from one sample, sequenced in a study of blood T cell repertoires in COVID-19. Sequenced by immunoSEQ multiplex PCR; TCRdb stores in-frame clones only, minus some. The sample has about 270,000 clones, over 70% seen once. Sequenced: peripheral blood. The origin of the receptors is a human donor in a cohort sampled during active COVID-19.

The CDR3 bases are TGTGCCAGCGAGTGGGGCGCTTGCATTCAGTACTTC. Its protein product is CASEWGACIQYF. The gene calls are TRBV27 and TRBJ2-4, with D possibly TRBD1 on 5 matching bases. The V gene's germline CDR1 is MNHEY and CDR2 SMNVEV (reference sequence). The ends were cut back, 8 bases at V and 9 bases at J, with 14 bases in the middle. The CDR3 totals 12 residues.

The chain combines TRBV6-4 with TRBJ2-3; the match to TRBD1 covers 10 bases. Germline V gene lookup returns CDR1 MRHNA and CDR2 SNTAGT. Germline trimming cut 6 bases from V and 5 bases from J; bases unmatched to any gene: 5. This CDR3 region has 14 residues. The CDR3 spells CASSRQGAGDTQYF. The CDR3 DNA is TGTGCCAGCAGCCGACAGGGGGCGGGAGATACGCAGTATTTT.

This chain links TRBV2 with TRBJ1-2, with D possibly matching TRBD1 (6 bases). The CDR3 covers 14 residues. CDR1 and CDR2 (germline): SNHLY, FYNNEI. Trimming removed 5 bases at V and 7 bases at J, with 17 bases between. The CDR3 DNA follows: TGTGCCAGCAGTTCGGCGGGGGCTGGAAGTGGCTACACCTTC. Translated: CASSSAGAGSGYTF.